Given below is one T cell receptor (beta chain) in context. The data were obtained in a study of blood T cell repertoires in COVID-19. The table came from immunoSEQ multiplex PCR; TCRdb's copy has only in-frame clones and leaves some out. Among hundreds of thousands of clones listed, approximately 80% were seen once. The CDR3 sequence is 17 residues long. Germline CDR1 SGHTS, CDR2 YDEGEE. The V and J ends lost 4 bases and 0 bases, in that order; junction bases with no gene match: 7. The TCR was taken from a man younger than 40 with active or convalescent COVID-19. The chain uses TRBV5-8 and TRBJ2-6, with TRBD1 matching 7 bases. The sequenced sample was peripheral blood. CDR3 sequence: CASSPDRVTSGANVLTF. For the CDR3, the DNA is TGTGCCAGCAGCCCCGACAGGGTAACCTCTGGGGCCAACGTCCTGACTTTC.